This is a list of T cell receptor beta chains from one sample in a study of shared clonotypes between healthy human individuals. Measured with immunoSEQ multiplex PCR; TCRdb has only the in-frame clones, and not every one. The sample shows millions of clones, roughly 96% of them seen only once. Source material: naive CD4+ T cells sorted from blood. The receptors derive from a man aged 18 to 29 in good health. CDR3s include the opening cysteine and the closing phenylalanine or tryptophan. A D gene is named only where the DNA matches it firmly. Clone sizes are given selectively: once, few, many, or a class where the clone is expanded.

j_gene: TRBJ2-2; d_gene: NA; v_gene: TRBV5-4; abundance: NA; CDR3nt: TGTGCCAGCAGCTTGGCGTCCAGGGGCGGTGGCACCGGGGAGCTGTTTTTT; CDR3aa: CASSLASRGGGTGELFF
j_gene: TRBJ1-5; d_gene: NA; v_gene: TRBV5-8; abundance: NA; CDR3nt: TGTGCCAGCTCCCGGTGGCCCCAGCATTTT; CDR3aa: CASSRWPQHF
j_gene: TRBJ1-1; d_gene: NA; v_gene: TRBV5-1; abundance: NA; CDR3nt: TGCGCCAGCAGCTTTACCGGGACCGTGAACACTGAAGCTTTCTTT; CDR3aa: CASSFTGTVNTEAFF
j_gene: TRBJ1-3; d_gene: NA; v_gene: TRBV7-9; abundance: NA; CDR3nt: TGTGCCAGCAGCTTAGAAGCTCGGGAAAACACCATATATTTT; CDR3aa: CASSLEARENTIYF
j_gene: TRBJ1-3; d_gene: NA; v_gene: TRBV10-2; abundance: NA; CDR3nt: TGCGCCAGCAGTGAAATAGAGAGAAACACCATATATTTT; CDR3aa: CASSEIERNTIYF
j_gene: TRBJ1-3; d_gene: NA; v_gene: TRBV7-9; abundance: NA; CDR3nt: TGTGCCAGCAGCTTAACTTTAAACTCTGGAAACACCATATATTTT; CDR3aa: CASSLTLNSGNTIYF
j_gene: TRBJ2-3; d_gene: TRBD1; v_gene: TRBV5-1; abundance: NA; CDR3nt: TGCGCCAGCAGCCCCACCGGGACAGGGGCCCCAGATACGCAGTATTTT; CDR3aa: CASSPTGTGAPDTQYF
j_gene: TRBJ1-2; d_gene: NA; v_gene: TRBV10-3; abundance: once; CDR3nt: TGTGCCATCAGTAAGACGCAGACCAACTATGGCTACACCTTC; CDR3aa: CAISKTQTNYGYTF
j_gene: TRBJ2-7; d_gene: NA; v_gene: TRBV6-5; abundance: NA; CDR3nt: TGTGCCAGCAGAAGTGTCTCGACCCATTCCTACGAGCAGTACTTC; CDR3aa: CASRSVSTHSYEQYF
j_gene: TRBJ1-3; d_gene: NA; v_gene: TRBV20-1; abundance: NA; CDR3nt: TGCAGTGCTAGTAAGGGAAACACCATATATTTT; CDR3aa: CSASKGNTIYF
j_gene: TRBJ2-1; d_gene: NA; v_gene: TRBV7-3; abundance: NA; CDR3nt: TGTGCCACCGCCGAGGGGGGGATCTACAATGAGCAGTTCTTC; CDR3aa: CATAEGGIYNEQFF
j_gene: TRBJ2-2; d_gene: NA; v_gene: TRBV19; abundance: NA; CDR3nt: TGTGCCAGTACCGGGGCGCCGAACACCGGGGAGCTGTTTTTT; CDR3aa: CASTGAPNTGELFF